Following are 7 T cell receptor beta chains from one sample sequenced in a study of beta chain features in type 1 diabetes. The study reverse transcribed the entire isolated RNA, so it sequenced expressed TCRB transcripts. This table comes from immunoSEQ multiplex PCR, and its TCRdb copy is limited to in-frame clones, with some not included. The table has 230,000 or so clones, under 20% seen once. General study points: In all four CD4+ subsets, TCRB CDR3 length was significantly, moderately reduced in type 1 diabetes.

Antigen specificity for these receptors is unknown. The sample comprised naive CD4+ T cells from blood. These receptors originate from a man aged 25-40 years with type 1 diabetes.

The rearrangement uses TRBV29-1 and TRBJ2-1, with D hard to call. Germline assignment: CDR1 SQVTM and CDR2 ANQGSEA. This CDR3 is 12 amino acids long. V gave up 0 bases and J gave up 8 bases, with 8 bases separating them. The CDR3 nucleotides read TGCAGCGTTGAAGATCCGGTGGATGAGCAGTTCTTC. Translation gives CSVEDPVDEQFF.

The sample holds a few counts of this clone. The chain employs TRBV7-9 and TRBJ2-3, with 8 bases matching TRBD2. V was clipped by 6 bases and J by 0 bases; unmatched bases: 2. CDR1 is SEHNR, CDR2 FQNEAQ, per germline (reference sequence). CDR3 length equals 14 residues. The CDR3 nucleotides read TGTGCCAGCAGGTCTAGCGGGAGCACAGATACGCAGTATTTT. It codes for CASRSSGSTDTQYF. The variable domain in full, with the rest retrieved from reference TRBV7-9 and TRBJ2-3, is DTGVSQNPRHKITKRGQNVTFRCDPISEHNRLYWYRQTLGQGPEFLTYFQNEAQLEKSRLLSDRFSAERPKGSFSTLEIQRTEQGDSAMYLCASRSSGSTDTQYFGPGTRLTVL.

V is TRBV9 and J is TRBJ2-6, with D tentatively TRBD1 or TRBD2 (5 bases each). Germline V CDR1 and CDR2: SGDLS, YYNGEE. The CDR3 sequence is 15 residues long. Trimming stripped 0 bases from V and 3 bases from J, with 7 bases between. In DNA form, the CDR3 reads TGTGCCAGCAGCGTAGCGGGGCTTGGGGCCAACGTCCTGACTTTC. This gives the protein CASSVAGLGANVLTF.

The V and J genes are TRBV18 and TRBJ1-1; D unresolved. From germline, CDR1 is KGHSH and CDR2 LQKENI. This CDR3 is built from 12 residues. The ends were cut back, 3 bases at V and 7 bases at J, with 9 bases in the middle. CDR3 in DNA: TGTGCCAGCTCACCTCAGGAGTTTGAAGCTTTCTTT. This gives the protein CASSPQEFEAFF. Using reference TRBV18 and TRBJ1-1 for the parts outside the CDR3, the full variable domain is NAGVMQNPRHLVRRRGQEARLRCSPMKGHSHVYWYRQLPEEGLKFMVYLQKENIIDESGMPKERFSAEFPKEGPSILRIQQVVRGDSAAYFCASSPQEFEAFFGQGTRLTVV.

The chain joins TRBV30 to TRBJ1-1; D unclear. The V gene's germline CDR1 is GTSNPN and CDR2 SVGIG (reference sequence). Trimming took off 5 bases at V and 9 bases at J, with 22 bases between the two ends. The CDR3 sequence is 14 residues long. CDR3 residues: CAWLRHPEMPKAFF. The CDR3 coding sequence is TGTGCCTGGCTCCGCCACCCAGAGATGCCTAAAGCTTTCTTT. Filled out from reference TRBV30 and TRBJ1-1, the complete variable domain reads SQTIHQWPATLVQPVGSPLSLECTVEGTSNPNLYWYRQAAGRGLQLLFYSVGIGQISSEVPQNLSASRPQDRQFILSSKKLLLSDSGFYLCAWLRHPEMPKAFFGQGTRLTVV.

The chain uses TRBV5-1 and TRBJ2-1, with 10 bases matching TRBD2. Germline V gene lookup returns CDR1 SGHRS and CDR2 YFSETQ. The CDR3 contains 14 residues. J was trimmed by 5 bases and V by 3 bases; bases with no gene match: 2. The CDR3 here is CASSSTSGNNEQFF. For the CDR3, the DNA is TGCGCCAGCAGCTCCACTAGCGGGAACAATGAGCAGTTCTTC. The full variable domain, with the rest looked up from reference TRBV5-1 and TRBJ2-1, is KAGVTQTPRYLIKTRGQQVTLSCSPISGHRSVSWYQQTPGQGLQFLFEYFSETQRNKGNFPGRFSGRQFSNSRSEMNVSTLELGDSALYLCASSSTSGNNEQFFGPGTRLTVL.

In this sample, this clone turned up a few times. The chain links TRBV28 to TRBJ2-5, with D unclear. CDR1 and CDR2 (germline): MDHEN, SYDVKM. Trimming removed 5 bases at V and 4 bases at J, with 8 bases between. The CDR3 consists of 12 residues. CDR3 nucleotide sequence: TGTGCCAGCAGTCGGTACCGAGAGACCCAGTACTTC. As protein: CASSRYRETQYF.